A single sample gave rise to the 9 T cell receptor beta chains below, sequenced in a study of PD-1 blockade in classical Hodgkin lymphoma. Stated time point: cycle 4 day 1 (C4D1), after five to seven weeks of nivolumab. Brentuximab vedotin exposure varied, and every patient relapsed after autologous stem cell transplantation. Method: immunoSEQ multiplex PCR; TCRdb's copy keeps in-frame clones and lacks some. The data show around 90,000 clones, over 75% seen once. The material sequenced was peripheral blood mononuclear cells (PBMCs), taken before the fourth cycle of nivolumab. Receptors originate from a human donor with classical Hodgkin lymphoma.

This chain joins TRBV15 and TRBJ2-5; the D is unclear. The CDR3 totals 17 residues. The germline V gene encodes CDR1 LNHNV and CDR2 YYDKDF (reference sequence). The V end lost 3 bases, the J end lost 7 bases, and 24 bases lay between the germline ends. CDR3 coding DNA: TGTGCCACCAGCAGCCCCAGTGGGCATAAAATCCCAGGGACCCAGTACTTC. Amino acids: CATSSPSGHKIPGTQYF. The complete variable domain, with remaining parts taken from reference TRBV15 and TRBJ2-5, reads DAMVIQNPRYQVTQFGKPVTLSCSQTLNHNVMYWYQQKSSQAPKLLFHYYDKDFNNEADTPDNFQSRRPNTSFCFLDIRSPGLGDTAMYLCATSSPSGHKIPGTQYFGPGTRLLVL.

This clone has just a few counts. The rearrangement joins TRBV28 to TRBJ1-2; the match to TRBD1 covers 7 bases. Germline CDR1 is MDHEN and CDR2 is SYDVKM. This CDR3 is 17 amino acids long. V lost 4 bases to trimming and J lost 3 bases; unmatched junction nucleotides: 14. CDR3 sequence: CASSSRDSLRHDYGYTF. DNA of the CDR3: TGTGCCAGCAGTTCCCGGGACAGCCTTCGCCATGACTATGGCTACACCTTC.

The gene calls are TRBV27 and TRBJ1-3; no firm D call. This CDR3 has 14 residues. V lost 6 bases and J lost 1, with 10 bases in between. Per the germline V gene, CDR1 is MNHEY and CDR2 is SMNVEV (reference sequence). CDR3 amino acids: CASSGSTSGNTIYF. In DNA, the CDR3 is TGTGCCAGCAGCGGCAGCACTTCTGGAAACACCATATATTTT.

The CDR3 sequence: CASSLDSMNTEAFF. Here the CDR3 DNA reads TGCGCCAGCAGCCTGGACAGCATGAACACTGAAGCTTTCTTT. This chain uses TRBV5-1 with TRBJ1-1; D may be TRBD1 (6 bases). The CDR3 is made up of 14 amino acids. Germline lookup yields CDR1 SGHRS and CDR2 YFSETQ. V dropped 4 bases and J dropped 0 bases, with 10 bases sitting between them.

This chain uses TRBV5-4 with TRBJ1-3, with D possibly TRBD1 on 5 matching bases. This CDR3 has 16 amino acids. Per germline, CDR1 SGHNT and CDR2 YYREEE (reference sequence). V was pared by 1 base and J by 4 bases, with 15 bases between. The CDR3 is CASSLIGGGFGNTIYF. The CDR3 coding sequence is TGTGCCAGCAGCTTGATTGGGGGAGGTTTCGGAAACACCATATATTTT.

J is TRBJ1-4 and V is TRBV27; no firm D call. Germline CDR1 is MNHEY and CDR2 is SMNVEV (reference sequence). This CDR3 spans 12 amino acids. V lost 7 bases to trimming and J lost 5 bases, with 8 bases between them. CDR3 protein: CASKTRNEKLFF. The CDR3 DNA sequence: TGTGCCAGCAAGACCCGCAATGAAAAACTGTTTTTT.

The gene calls are TRBV5-1 and TRBJ2-7; a weak D match, TRBD1 (6 bases). The CDR3 extends over 15 amino acids. V was cut by 0 bases and J by 2 bases, with 12 bases left in between. CDR1 is SGHRS, CDR2 YFSETQ, per germline. CDR3: CASSLGQGPAYEQYF. In DNA form, the CDR3 reads TGCGCCAGCAGCTTGGGCCAGGGGCCGGCCTACGAGCAGTACTTC.

This rearrangement joins TRBV28 to TRBJ2-7, with 9 bases fitting TRBD1. The CDR3 spans 13 residues. J lost 5 bases, V lost 6 bases, and 5 bases had no gene match. The germline V gene encodes CDR1 MDHEN and CDR2 SYDVKM. The CDR3 nucleotides read TGTGCCAGCAGGGGGACAGGGATCAACGAGCAGTACTTC. Translating it yields CASRGTGINEQYF. The variable domain in full, completed from reference TRBV28 and TRBJ2-7, reads DVKVTQSSRYLVKRTGEKVFLECVQDMDHENMFWYRQDPGLGLRLIYFSYDVKMKEKGDIPEGYSVSREKKERFSLILESASTNQTSMYLCASRGTGINEQYFGPGTRLTVT.

The chain is built from TRBV6-5 and TRBJ2-2; 11 bases map to TRBD1. Trimming removed 6 bases from V and 7 bases from J; junction bases left unmatched: 4. This CDR3 is 14 amino acids long. Looked up from germline, CDR1 is MNHEY and CDR2 is SVGAGI. Here the CDR3 DNA reads TGTGCCAGCAGAAGGACAGGGGGCCACGGGGAGCTGTTTTTT. It codes for CASRRTGGHGELFF.